These 27 T cell receptor beta chains were all obtained from the same sample, sequenced in a study of cytomegalovirus exposure and HLA in healthy donors (dated by TCRdb to 2015 to 2018). Libraries came from the immunoSEQ multiplex PCR assay. For the multiplex PCR, a mixture combining 60 forward primers for TCR Vbeta segments and 13 reverse primers for TCR Jbeta segments was used. Held by TCRdb, this immuneACCESS table contains in-frame sequences only and omits some clones. Under half of the omission traces to an unresolved V gene where checked; the cause of the rest is unknown. The sample yields approximately 150,000 clones; roughly 82% were counted once. The biggest ten clones account for about 5.6% of the sample. Sequenced material: PBMCs. These receptors were obtained from a man aged 25 to 40 in good health and CMV-seropositive.

This chain joins TRBV28 and TRBJ2-7; TRBD1 matches at 9 bases. V lost 6 bases, J lost 5 bases, and 8 bases stayed unmatched. In germline, CDR1 is MDHEN, CDR2 SYDVKM. This CDR3 contains 14 residues. CDR3 DNA: TGTGCCAGCAGAACTCCGGGACAGGGCCACGAGCAGTACTTC. It is translated as CASRTPGQGHEQYF.

As regards this clone: One junction end does not reproduce the germline sequence, and a read error may be involved. Other nucleotide sequences from this sample produce the same CDR3. The chain combines TRBV2 with TRBJ2-2, with TRBD2 as a possible D gene (5 bases). The germline V gene has CDR1 SNHLY and CDR2 FYNNEI. This CDR3 contains 15 residues. CDR3 residues: CASSLTTYYTGELFF. CDR3 nucleotide sequence: TGTGCCAGCAGCTTGACTACTTACTACACCGGGGAACTGTTTTTT. The whole variable domain, remainder taken from reference TRBV2 and TRBJ2-2, is EPEVTQTPSHQVTQMGQEVILRCVPISNHLYFYWYRQILGQKVEFLVSFYNNEISEKSEIFDDQFSVERPDGSNFTLKIRSTKLEDSAMYFCASSLTTYYTGELFFGEGSRLTVL.

The gene calls are TRBV9 and TRBJ1-5, with TRBD1 matching 7 bases. J lost 1 base, V lost 4 bases, and 5 bases had no gene match. The CDR3 covers 15 residues. CDR1 and CDR2 (germline): SGDLS, YYNGEE. The CDR3 nucleotides are TGTGCCAGCAGCAGACAGGGTCTGAGCAATCAGCCCCAGCATTTT. Its protein product is CASSRQGLSNQPQHF. Filled out from reference TRBV9 and TRBJ1-5, the complete variable domain reads DSGVTQTPKHLITATGQRVTLRCSPRSGDLSVYWYQQSLDQGLQFLIQYYNGEERAKGNILERFSAQQFPDLHSELNLSSLELGDSALYFCASSRQGLSNQPQHFGDGTRLSIL.

The gene calls are TRBV28 and TRBJ1-1; 8 positions match TRBD1. This CDR3 has 15 amino acids. Germline loops: CDR1 MDHEN, CDR2 SYDVKM. V shed 5 bases and J 7 bases; nucleotides not matched to a gene: 12. In DNA, the CDR3 is TGTGCCAGCAGTCCGCGGACAGGGAGCGACATTGAAGCTTTCTTT. Encoded protein: CASSPRTGSDIEAFF.

V and J are TRBV30 and TRBJ2-7; D may be TRBD1 (5 bases). V was clipped by 3 bases and J by 0 bases, with 12 bases between them. This CDR3 is 14 amino acids long. Germline CDR1 and CDR2: GTSNPN and SVGIG (reference sequence). The CDR3: CAWSRQFSSYEQYF. DNA for the CDR3: TGTGCCTGGAGCCGACAGTTTAGCTCCTACGAGCAGTACTTC.

The CDR3: CASSVDLTGAYGYTF. The CDR3 DNA reads as TGTGCCAGCAGCGTTGATCTCACAGGGGCCTATGGCTACACCTTC. The V call is TRBV9, the J call TRBJ1-2, with 7 bases fitting TRBD1. The CDR3 has 15 amino acids. The V and J ends lost 2 bases and 4 bases, in that order; junction bases with no gene match: 8. Looked up from germline, CDR1 is SGDLS and CDR2 is YYNGEE.

This chain joins TRBV5-4 and TRBJ2-3; the match to TRBD1 covers 8 bases. Germline V gives CDR1 SGHNT, CDR2 YYREEE (reference sequence). This CDR3 has 15 residues. Trimming at V came to 2 bases and at J to 1 base, leaving 3 bases not matched to a gene. CDR3 nucleotide sequence: TGTGCCAGCAGCTTCGAGACAGGGGGCACAGATACGCAGTATTTT. Residues: CASSFETGGTDTQYF.

This sequence joins TRBV28 and TRBJ2-1, with 10 bases that match TRBD2. Per germline, CDR1 MDHEN and CDR2 SYDVKM. After removal of 8 bases from V and 0 bases from J, the junction contained 13 bases not matched to a gene. The length of the CDR3 is 18 residues. The CDR3 DNA reads TGTGCCAGCGTTGGATTAGCGGGAGGCCAGAGCTCCTACAATGAGCAGTTCTTC. Its translation is CASVGLAGGQSSYNEQFF.

The genes are TRBV6-4 and TRBJ2-1; TRBD2 matches at 12 bases. The CDR3 covers 16 residues. V trimming: 3 bases; J trimming: 9 bases; junction bases outside the gene matches: 9. Germline CDR1 is MRHNA and CDR2 is SNTAGT. DNA of the CDR3: TGTGCCAGCAGTGAGCTAGCGGGAGGGTCATGGGCTGAGCAGTTCTTC. It translates to CASSELAGGSWAEQFF.

The CDR3 sequence is CASRRTGGDYGYTF. CDR3 coding DNA: TGTGCCAGCAGGAGGACAGGGGGCGACTATGGCTACACCTTC. The genes are TRBV27 and TRBJ1-2, with 11 bases lining up with TRBD1. The trim removed 6 bases at V and 3 bases at J, leaving 3 bases unmatched. The CDR3 contains 14 residues. CDR1 is MNHEY and CDR2 is SMNVEV in the germline V gene (reference sequence).

In the case of this clone: At one end, the junction sequence differs from germline, possibly due to a read error. This sequence joins TRBV7-9 and TRBJ1-2; D remains unclear. In germline, CDR1 is SEHNR, CDR2 FQNEAQ (reference sequence). The CDR3 covers 11 residues. CDR3 in DNA: TGTTCCAGCACTTCAGGTGGGGGCTACACCTTC. Amino acid sequence: CSSTSGGGYTF.

The chain employs TRBV25-1 and TRBJ2-5, with D hard to call. The CDR3 runs 12 residues. V was clipped by 6 bases and J by 0 bases, with 5 bases between them. In germline, CDR1 is MGHDK, CDR2 SYGVNS. In nucleotides, the CDR3 is TGTGCCAGCAGCTTGTACCAAGAGACCCAGTACTTC. As protein: CASSLYQETQYF.

The V and J genes are TRBV6-6 and TRBJ2-2; TRBD2 matches 10 bases. This CDR3 contains 15 residues. The junction had 4 bases not matched to a gene; V was cut back by 7 bases and J by 2 bases. From germline, CDR1 is MNHNY and CDR2 SVGAGI (reference sequence). CDR3 amino acids: CASTGLAVNTGELFF. CDR3 nucleotide sequence: TGTGCCAGCACCGGACTAGCGGTCAACACCGGGGAGCTGTTTTTT.

The J gene is TRBJ1-1, the V gene TRBV6-6; possibly TRBD1 for D (6 bases). V shed 1 base and J shed 11 bases, with 11 bases lying between them. Germline CDR1 and CDR2: MNHNY and SVGAGI (reference sequence). The CDR3 consists of 12 residues. CDR3 loop: CASSYWTEAAFF. The CDR3 nucleotides are TGTGCCAGCAGTTACTGGACAGAGGCCGCTTTCTTT.

The chain carries TRBV19 and TRBJ1-2; 7 nucleotides align to TRBD1. Germline CDR1 reads LNHDA; CDR2 reads SQIVND (reference sequence). Trimming at V came to 5 bases and at J to 4 bases, leaving 7 bases not matched to a gene. The CDR3 is 14 amino acids. The CDR3 DNA sequence: TGTGCCAGTAGTCCGCGGGACAGTTTCTATGGCTACACCTTC. It yields the protein CASSPRDSFYGYTF. The variable domain in full, with the rest retrieved from reference TRBV19 and TRBJ1-2, is DGGITQSPKYLFRKEGQNVTLSCEQNLNHDAMYWYRQDPGQGLRLIYYSQIVNDFQKGDIAEGYSVSREKKESFPLTVTSAQKNPTAFYLCASSPRDSFYGYTFGSGTRLTVV.

On this clone itself: At one end, the junction sequence differs from germline, possibly due to a read error. CDR3 in amino acids: CASMQGISNGLTF. The CDR3 DNA reads as TGTGCCAGCATGCAGGGGATTTCCAACGGCCTGACTTTC. The chain employs TRBV28 and TRBJ2-6; D possibly corresponds to TRBD1 (6 bases). The CDR3 extends over 13 amino acids. The germline gives CDR1 MDHEN, CDR2 SYDVKM. Combining the CDR3 with reference TRBV28 and TRBJ2-6 gives the whole variable domain DVKVTQSSRYLVKRTGEKVFLECVQDMDHENMFWYRQDPGLGLRLIYFSYDVKMKEKGDIPEGYSVSREKKERFSLILESASTNQTSMYLCASMQGISNGLTFGAGSRLTVL.

This chain joins TRBV27 and TRBJ1-2; D unclear. Trimming pared 7 bases from V and 4 bases from J, leaving 7 bases between. The germline gives CDR1 MNHEY, CDR2 SMNVEV (reference sequence). This CDR3 comprises 11 residues. The CDR3 DNA follows: TGTGCCAGCACCTCGGGCTATGGCTACACCTTC. Residues: CASTSGYGYTF.

The CDR3 DNA sequence: TGTGCCAGCAGCCCCCCGCCTAGCGGGGGGCCAGGGGTGGAGACCCAGTACTTC. This translates into CASSPPPSGGPGVETQYF. V and J are TRBV5-4 and TRBJ2-5, with 11 bases that match TRBD2. J lost 5 bases, V lost 4 bases, and 16 bases had no gene match. Germline-derived CDR1 and CDR2 are SGHNT and YYREEE (reference sequence). The CDR3 has 18 residues.

This CDR3 is CAGTRTSGNQETQYF. The DNA for the CDR3 is TGTGCCGGAACCCGGACTAGCGGGAACCAAGAGACCCAGTACTTC. V and J are TRBV2 and TRBJ2-5, with 12 positions matching TRBD2. CDR1 is SNHLY and CDR2 is FYNNEI in the germline V gene. V shed 11 bases and J 0 bases; nucleotides not matched to a gene: 7. The CDR3 runs 15 residues.

The chain uses TRBV7-2 and TRBJ1-1; possibly TRBD1 for D (6 bases). Germline values: CDR1 SGHTA, CDR2 FQGNSA. CDR3 length equals 15 residues. The germline V and J ends were trimmed by 0 bases and 6 bases, with 14 bases remaining between them. CDR3 sequence (DNA): TGTGCCAGCAGCTTAGCGCTGATAGGGGGGGCTGAAGCTTTCTTT. It specifies CASSLALIGGAEAFF.

The table lists this clone with a count of one. This chain links TRBV4-2 with TRBJ2-5, with D perhaps matching TRBD2 (5 bases). CDR3 size: 13 residues. The germline gives CDR1 LGHNA, CDR2 YNFKEQ. Trimming cost V 4 bases and J 0 bases, with 6 bases left between them. CDR3 DNA: TGTGCCAGCAGCCCGGACTACCAAGAGACCCAGTACTTC. Its translation is CASSPDYQETQYF.

The CDR3 loop is CASSASGYGYTF. The CDR3 DNA is TGTGCCAGCAGTGCATCAGGTTACGGCTACACCTTC. V and J are TRBV6-6 and TRBJ1-2; D is undetermined. This CDR3 has 12 residues. The V gene lost 5 bases and the J gene lost 8 bases, with 12 bases spanning the gap. Germline V lookup: CDR1 MNHNY, CDR2 SVGAGI (reference sequence).

V usage is TRBV4-1 and J usage is TRBJ1-1; no clear D. Trimming removed 1 base at V and 1 base at J, with 7 bases between. The CDR3 contains 14 residues. Germline V CDR1 and CDR2: MGHRA, YSYEKL. DNA of the CDR3: TGCGCCAGCAGCCAAGTCAGCGGGAACACTGAAGCTTTCTTT. This gives the protein CASSQVSGNTEAFF.

The CDR3 region has the DNA TGTGCCAGCAGTCCAGTTTACTATGGCTACACCTTC. It is translated as CASSPVYYGYTF. The V and J genes are TRBV28 and TRBJ1-2; D is unclear. The CDR3 totals 12 residues. The V and J ends lost 5 bases and 3 bases respectively, with 7 bases between them. Germline V CDR1 and CDR2: MDHEN, SYDVKM.

This chain connects TRBV6-1 to TRBJ2-6; TRBD2 might be the D (5 bases). The V end was cut by 4 bases, the J end by 0 bases, with 7 bases between. Per the germline V gene, CDR1 is MNHNS and CDR2 is SASEGT. CDR3 length: 15 amino acids. The CDR3 sequence is CASSVRDSGANVLTF. CDR3 sequence (DNA): TGTGCCAGCAGTGTCCGGGACTCTGGGGCCAACGTCCTGACTTTC.

As to this clone: Different DNA sequences within this sample yield the same CDR3. The chain employs TRBV7-6 and TRBJ2-7; possibly TRBD1 for D (5 bases). CDR1 SGHVS and CDR2 FNYEAQ come from the germline V gene. The CDR3 is 14 residues long. V lost 1 base, J lost 1 base, and 8 bases lay in between. The CDR3 DNA reads as TGTGCCAGCAGCTTAGTACAGGCATCCTACGAGCAGTACTTC. Its protein product is CASSLVQASYEQYF.

The V call is TRBV19, the J call TRBJ1-5; TRBD1 matches 8 bases. With 5 bases clipped from V and 9 bases from J, the junction kept 6 bases outside the gene matches. CDR1 and CDR2 from the germline V gene are LNHDA and SQIVND (reference sequence). The CDR3 is 13 amino acids. This CDR3 reads CASSADRAPPQHF. The CDR3 coding sequence is TGTGCCAGTAGTGCGGACAGGGCTCCGCCCCAGCATTTT.